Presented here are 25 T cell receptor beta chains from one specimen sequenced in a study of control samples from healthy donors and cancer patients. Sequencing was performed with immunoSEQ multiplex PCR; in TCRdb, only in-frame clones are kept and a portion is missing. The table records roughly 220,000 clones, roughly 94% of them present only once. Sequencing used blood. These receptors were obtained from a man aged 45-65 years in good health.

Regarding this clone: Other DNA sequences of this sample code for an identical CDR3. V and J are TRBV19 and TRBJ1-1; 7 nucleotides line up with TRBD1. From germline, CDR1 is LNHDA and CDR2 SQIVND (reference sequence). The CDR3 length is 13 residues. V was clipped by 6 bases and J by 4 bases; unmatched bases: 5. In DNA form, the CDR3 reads TGTGCCAGTAGAGTTTCAGGGGGCACTGAAGCTTTCTTT. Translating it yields CASRVSGGTEAFF.

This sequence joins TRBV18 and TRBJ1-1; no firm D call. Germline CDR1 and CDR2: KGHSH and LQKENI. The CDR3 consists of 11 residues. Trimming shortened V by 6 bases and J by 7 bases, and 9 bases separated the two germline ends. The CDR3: CASSGYDEAFF. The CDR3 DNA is TGTGCCAGCTCTGGGTATGATGAAGCTTTCTTT.

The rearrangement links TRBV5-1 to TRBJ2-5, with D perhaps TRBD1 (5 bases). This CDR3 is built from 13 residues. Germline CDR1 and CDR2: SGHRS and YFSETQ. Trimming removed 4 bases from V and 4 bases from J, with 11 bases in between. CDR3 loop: CASSLWGRETQYF. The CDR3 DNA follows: TGCGCCAGCAGCCTTTGGGGCCGAGAGACCCAGTACTTC. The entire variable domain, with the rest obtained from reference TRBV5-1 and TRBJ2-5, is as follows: KAGVTQTPRYLIKTRGQQVTLSCSPISGHRSVSWYQQTPGQGLQFLFEYFSETQRNKGNFPGRFSGRQFSNSRSEMNVSTLELGDSALYLCASSLWGRETQYFGPGTRLLVL.

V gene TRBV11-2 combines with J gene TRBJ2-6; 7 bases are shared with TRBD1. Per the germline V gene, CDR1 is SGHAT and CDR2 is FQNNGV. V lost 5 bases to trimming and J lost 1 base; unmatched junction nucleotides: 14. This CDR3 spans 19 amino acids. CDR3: CASSPARDRQRSGANVLTF. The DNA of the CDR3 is TGTGCCAGCAGCCCGGCAAGGGACAGACAAAGATCTGGGGCCAACGTCCTGACTTTC.

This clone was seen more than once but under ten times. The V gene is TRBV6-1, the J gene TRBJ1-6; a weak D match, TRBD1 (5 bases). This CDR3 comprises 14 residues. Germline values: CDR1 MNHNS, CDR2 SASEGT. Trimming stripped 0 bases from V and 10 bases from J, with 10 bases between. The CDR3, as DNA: TGTGCCAGCAGTGAAGCGTTGGGGGAATCACCCCTCCACTTT. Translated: CASSEALGESPLHF.

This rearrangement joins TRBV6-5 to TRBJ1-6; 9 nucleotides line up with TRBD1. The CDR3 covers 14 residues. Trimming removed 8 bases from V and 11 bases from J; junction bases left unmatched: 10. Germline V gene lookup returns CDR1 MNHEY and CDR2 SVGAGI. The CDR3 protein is CASGGGTGSPPLHF. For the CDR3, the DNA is TGTGCCAGCGGAGGGGGGACAGGGAGTCCACCCCTCCACTTT.

CDR3 bases: TGCGCCAGCAGCGGGTACGGGACAGGGTACACTGAAGCTTTCTTT. This encodes CASSGYGTGYTEAFF. V is TRBV5-1 and J is TRBJ1-1; 9 positions match TRBD1. CDR1 is SGHRS and CDR2 is YFSETQ in the germline V gene. The CDR3 totals 15 residues. Trimming took 4 bases from V and 3 from J; bases not matched to a gene: 7.

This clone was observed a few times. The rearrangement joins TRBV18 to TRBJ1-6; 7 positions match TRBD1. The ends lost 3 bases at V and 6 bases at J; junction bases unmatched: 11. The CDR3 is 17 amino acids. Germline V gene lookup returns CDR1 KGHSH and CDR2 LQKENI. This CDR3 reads CASSPGRLGTVNSPLHF. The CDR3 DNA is TGTGCCAGCTCACCCGGACGGCTGGGGACAGTTAATTCACCCCTCCACTTT.

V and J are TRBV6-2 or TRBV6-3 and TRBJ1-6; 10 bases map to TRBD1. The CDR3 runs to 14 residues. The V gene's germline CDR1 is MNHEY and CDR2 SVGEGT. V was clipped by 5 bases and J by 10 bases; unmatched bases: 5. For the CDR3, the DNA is TGTGCCAGCAGTAACGGACAGGGGGGCTCACCCCTCCACTTT. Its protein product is CASSNGQGGSPLHF.

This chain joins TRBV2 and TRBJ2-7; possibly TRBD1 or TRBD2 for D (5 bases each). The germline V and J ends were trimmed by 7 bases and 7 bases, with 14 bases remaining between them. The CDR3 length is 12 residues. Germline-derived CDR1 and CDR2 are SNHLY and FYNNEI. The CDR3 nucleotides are TGTGCCAGCACCCTGGGACGGGGAGAGCAGTACGTC. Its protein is CASTLGRGEQYV.

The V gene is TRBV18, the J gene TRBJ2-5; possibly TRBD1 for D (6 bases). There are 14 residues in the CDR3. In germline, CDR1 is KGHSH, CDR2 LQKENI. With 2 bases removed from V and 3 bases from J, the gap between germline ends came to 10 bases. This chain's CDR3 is CASSPANREETQYF. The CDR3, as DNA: TGTGCCAGCTCACCAGCTAACAGGGAAGAGACCCAGTACTTC. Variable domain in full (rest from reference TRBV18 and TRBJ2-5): NAGVMQNPRHLVRRRGQEARLRCSPMKGHSHVYWYRQLPEEGLKFMVYLQKENIIDESGMPKERFSAEFPKEGPSILRIQQVVRGDSAAYFCASSPANREETQYFGPGTRLLVL.

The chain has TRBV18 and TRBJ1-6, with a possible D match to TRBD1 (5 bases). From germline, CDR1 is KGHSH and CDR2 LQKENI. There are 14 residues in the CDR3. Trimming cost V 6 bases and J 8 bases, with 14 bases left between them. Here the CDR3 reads CASSWGLVDSPLHF. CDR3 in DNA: TGTGCCAGCTCTTGGGGGTTAGTGGATTCACCCCTCCACTTT.

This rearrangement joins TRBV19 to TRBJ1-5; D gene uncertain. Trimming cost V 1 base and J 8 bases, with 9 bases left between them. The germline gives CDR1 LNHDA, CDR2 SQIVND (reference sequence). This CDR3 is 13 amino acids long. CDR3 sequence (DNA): TGTGCCAGTAGTATAGCCCCCCCGAAGCCCCAGCATTTT. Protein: CASSIAPPKPQHF.

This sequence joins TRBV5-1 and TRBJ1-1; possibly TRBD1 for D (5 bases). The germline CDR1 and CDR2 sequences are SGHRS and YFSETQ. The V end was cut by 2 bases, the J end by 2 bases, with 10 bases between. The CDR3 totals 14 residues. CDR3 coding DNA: TGCGCCAGCAGCTTCGAGGGACCTAACACTGAAGCTTTCTTT. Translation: CASSFEGPNTEAFF.

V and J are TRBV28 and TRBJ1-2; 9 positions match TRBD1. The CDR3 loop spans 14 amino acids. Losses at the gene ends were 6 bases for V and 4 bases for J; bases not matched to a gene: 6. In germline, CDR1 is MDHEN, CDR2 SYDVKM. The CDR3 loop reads CASRSTGGFYGYTF. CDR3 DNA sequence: TGTGCCAGCAGGTCGACAGGGGGGTTCTATGGCTACACCTTC.

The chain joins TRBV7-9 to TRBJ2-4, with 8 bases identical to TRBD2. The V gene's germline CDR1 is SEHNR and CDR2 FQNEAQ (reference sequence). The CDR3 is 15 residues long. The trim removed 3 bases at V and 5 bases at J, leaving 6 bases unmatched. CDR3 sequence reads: CASSFFAGGQNIQYF. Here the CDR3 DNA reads TGTGCCAGCAGCTTTTTCGCGGGGGGCCAAAACATTCAGTACTTC.

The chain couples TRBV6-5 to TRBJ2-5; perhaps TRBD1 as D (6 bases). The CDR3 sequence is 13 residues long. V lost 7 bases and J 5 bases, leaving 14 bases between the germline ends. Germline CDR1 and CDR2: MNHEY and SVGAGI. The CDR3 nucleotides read TGTGCCAGCACCCCGCCAGGGGAGGAGACCCAGTACTTC. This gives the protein CASTPPGEETQYF.

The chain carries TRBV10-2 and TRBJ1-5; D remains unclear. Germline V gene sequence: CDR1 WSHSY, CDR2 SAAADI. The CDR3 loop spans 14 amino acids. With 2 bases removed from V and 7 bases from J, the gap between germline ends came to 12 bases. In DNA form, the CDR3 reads TGCGCCAGCAGTGAGGAGGCGTTCCCCCAGCCCCAGCATTTT. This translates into CASSEEAFPQPQHF.

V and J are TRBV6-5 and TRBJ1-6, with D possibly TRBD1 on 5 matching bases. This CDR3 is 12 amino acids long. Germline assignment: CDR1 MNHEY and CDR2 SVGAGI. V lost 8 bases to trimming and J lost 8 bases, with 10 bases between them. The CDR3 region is CASGAGHSPLHF. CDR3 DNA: TGTGCCAGCGGGGCGGGTCATTCACCCCTCCACTTT.

Written as DNA, the CDR3 is TGCGCCAGCAGCTGGGGGACGGCCAACACTGAAGCTTTCTTT. Translated: CASSWGTANTEAFF. The rearrangement uses TRBV5-1 and TRBJ1-1; the D gene is possibly TRBD1 (5 bases). CDR1 is SGHRS and CDR2 is YFSETQ in the germline V gene. V gave up 3 bases and J gave up 2 bases, with 11 bases separating them. CDR3 length equals 14 residues.

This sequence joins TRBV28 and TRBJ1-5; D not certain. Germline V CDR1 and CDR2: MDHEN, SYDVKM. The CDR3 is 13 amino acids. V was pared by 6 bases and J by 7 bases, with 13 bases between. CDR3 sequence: CASRPTGTQPQHF. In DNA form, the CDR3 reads TGTGCCAGCAGGCCTACGGGTACCCAGCCCCAGCATTTT.

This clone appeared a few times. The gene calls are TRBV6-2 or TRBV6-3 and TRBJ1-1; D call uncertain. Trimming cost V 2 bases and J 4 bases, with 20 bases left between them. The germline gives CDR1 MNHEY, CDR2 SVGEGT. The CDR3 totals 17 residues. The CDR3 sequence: CASSYSRGTGVGTEAFF. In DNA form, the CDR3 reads TGTGCCAGCAGTTACAGCCGGGGTACGGGAGTTGGCACTGAAGCTTTCTTT.

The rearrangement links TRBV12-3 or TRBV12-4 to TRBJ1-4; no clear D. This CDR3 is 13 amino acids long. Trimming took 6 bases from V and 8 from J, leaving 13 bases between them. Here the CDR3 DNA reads TGTGCCAGCAGCGCACTTTCCCAGGAAAAACTGTTTTTT. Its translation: CASSALSQEKLFF.

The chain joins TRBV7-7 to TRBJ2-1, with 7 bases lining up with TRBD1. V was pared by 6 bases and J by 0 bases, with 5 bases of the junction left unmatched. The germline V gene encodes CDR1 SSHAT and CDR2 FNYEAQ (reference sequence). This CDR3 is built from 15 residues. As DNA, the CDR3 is TGTGCCAGCAGTTTGGACAGGTCCTCCTACAATGAGCAGTTCTTC. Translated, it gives CASSLDRSSYNEQFF.

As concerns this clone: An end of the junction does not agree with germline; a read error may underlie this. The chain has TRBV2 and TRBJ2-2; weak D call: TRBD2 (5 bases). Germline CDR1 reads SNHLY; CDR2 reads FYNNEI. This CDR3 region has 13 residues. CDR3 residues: CASSQQATGELLF. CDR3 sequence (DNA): TGTGCCAGCAGTCAGCAGGCCACCGGGGAGCTGCTTTTT.